The 25 T cell receptor beta chains presented below share a single source sample, sequenced in a study of CXCR4 blockade with PD-1 therapy in pancreatic cancer. Using immunoSEQ multiplex PCR, the repertoire was profiled, and TCRdb retains in-frame clones only, with some absent. The sample has about 2,100 clones, around 55% seen once. The sample consisted of tumor tissue. The receptors were sampled from a human donor with pancreatic ductal adenocarcinoma.

This chain joins TRBV29-1 and TRBJ2-1; 7 bases agree with TRBD1. Germline V gene data show CDR1 as SQVTM and CDR2 as ANQGSEA. The CDR3 has 13 residues. The V and J ends lost 7 bases and 4 bases, in that order; junction bases with no gene match: 7. CDR3 sequence reads: CSGRMGQYNEQFF. The CDR3 DNA follows: TGCAGCGGCCGCATGGGACAGTACAATGAGCAGTTCTTC.

This clone was found a few times. V is TRBV1 and J is TRBJ1-6; TRBD1 is the table's D call and was not checked against the DNA. TRBV1 is annotated as a pseudogene. This CDR3 has 13 residues. DNA for the CDR3: TGCGCCAGCAGCCAAGGGCAGGCTTCACCCCTCCACTTT. Translated, it gives CASSQGQASPLHF.

The gene calls are TRBV10-2 and TRBJ2-2; no firm D call. CDR3 length equals 13 residues. CDR1 and CDR2 (germline): WSHSY, SAAADI. V was shortened by 6 bases and J by 1 base, with 6 bases between the two germline ends. This chain's CDR3 is CASSVRNTGELFF. DNA of the CDR3: TGCGCCAGCAGCGTAAGGAACACCGGGGAGCTGTTTTTT.

This clone was observed a handful of times. The chain's CDR3 is CASSLTGTGNSPLHF. The CDR3 DNA sequence: TGTGCCAGCAGCTTAACCGGGACAGGCAATTCACCCCTCCACTTT. The chain carries TRBV11-3 and TRBJ1-6; 8 bases map to TRBD1. The CDR3 is 15 residues long. Germline CDR1 reads SGHNT; CDR2 reads YENEEA. V lost 2 bases and J lost 7; bases outside the gene matches: 4.

The chain carries TRBV1 and TRBJ2-1; the table's TRBD2 call for D was not verified on the DNA. TRBV1 is annotated as a pseudogene. This CDR3 is 14 amino acids long. The CDR3 coding sequence is TGCGCCAGCAGCCAAGAAGGACTGCCAAATGAGCAGTTCTTC. This codes for CASSQEGLPNEQFF.

For the CDR3, the DNA is TGTGCCAGCAGGATCGGACAGGGGAGATCACCCCTCCACTTT. Encoded protein: CASRIGQGRSPLHF. The rearrangement links TRBV28 to TRBJ1-6, with 9 positions matching TRBD1. Germline V gene sequence: CDR1 MDHEN, CDR2 SYDVKM. The CDR3 covers 14 residues. The V gene end was trimmed by 6 bases and the J gene end by 10 bases; junction bases not matched to a gene: 7.

This chain links TRBV18 with TRBJ1-5, with 8 positions matching TRBD1. V shed 5 bases and J 10 bases; nucleotides not matched to a gene: 13. The CDR3 runs 15 residues. Germline CDR1 is KGHSH and CDR2 is LQKENI. The CDR3 DNA reads TGTGCCAGCTCAGAGACAGGGGTTAGTTTCGGACCCCAGCATTTT. This translates into CASSETGVSFGPQHF.

This clone was recorded only once. This chain connects TRBV19 to TRBJ2-3, with 7 bases aligning to TRBD1. The J segment lost 2 bases and the V segment lost 3 bases, leaving 5 bases of the junction unmatched. Germline V lookup: CDR1 LNHDA, CDR2 SQIVND (reference sequence). The CDR3 loop spans 15 amino acids. CDR3 residues: CASSIDRVATDTQYF. The CDR3, as DNA: TGTGCCAGTAGTATTGACAGGGTGGCCACAGATACGCAGTATTTT.

This chain uses TRBV6-8 with TRBJ1-6; D is ambiguous. In germline, CDR1 is MNHGY, CDR2 SAAAGT. V was trimmed by 1 base and J by 10 bases, leaving 8 bases between them. The CDR3 runs 13 residues. The CDR3 is CASSYFVGSPLHF. In DNA, the CDR3 is TGTGCCAGCAGTTACTTCGTGGGCTCACCCCTCCACTTT.

This clone is judged medium-sized. This chain connects TRBV12-5 to TRBJ1-3; no firm D call. CDR1 and CDR2 from the germline V gene are LGHNT and FRNRAP. CDR3 length: 13 amino acids. As DNA, the CDR3 is TGTGCCACCGGGGTTATGGGTGGAAACACCATATATTTT. Translated, it gives CATGVMGGNTIYF.

The rearrangement uses TRBV19 and TRBJ2-7; possibly TRBD2 for D (6 bases). The V gene lost 6 bases and the J gene lost 3 bases, with 12 bases spanning the gap. The V gene's germline CDR1 is LNHDA and CDR2 SQIVND (reference sequence). The CDR3 contains 13 residues. CDR3 in DNA: TGTGCCAGTAGCAACAAGGACTACTACGAGCAGTACTTC. Amino acids: CASSNKDYYEQYF.

The genes are TRBV19 and TRBJ2-3; D unresolved. Germline CDR1 and CDR2: LNHDA and SQIVND (reference sequence). This CDR3 contains 14 residues. Trimming took off 1 base at V and 0 bases at J, with 5 bases between the two ends. This chain's CDR3 is CASSIAGSTDTQYF. CDR3 bases: TGTGCCAGTAGTATAGCTGGGAGCACAGATACGCAGTATTTT.

J is TRBJ2-7 and V is TRBV19; 8 nucleotides align to TRBD2. The CDR3 sequence is 17 residues long. Per germline, CDR1 LNHDA and CDR2 SQIVND (reference sequence). Trimming cost V 6 bases and J 0 bases; bases outside gene matches: 13. The CDR3 spells CASSLGGAAGISYEQYF. CDR3 DNA: TGTGCCAGTAGCCTCGGGGGGGCAGCAGGGATCTCCTACGAGCAGTACTTC.

This chain links TRBV25-1 with TRBJ2-5; TRBD2 is a possible D gene (5 bases). The V end was cut by 5 bases, the J end by 4 bases, with 11 bases between. CDR3 size: 13 residues. CDR1 and CDR2 from the germline V gene are MGHDK and SYGVNS. The CDR3 DNA follows: TGTGCCAGCAGTCCCTCCCGGGGAGAGACCCAGTACTTC. Its translation: CASSPSRGETQYF.

CDR3 bases: TGTGCCTGGAGTGTAGGGGGCGAGCAGTACTTC. Protein: CAWSVGGEQYF. V usage is TRBV30 and J usage is TRBJ2-7, with D possibly matching TRBD1 (6 bases). The CDR3 runs to 11 residues. V was cut by 0 bases and J by 6 bases, with 6 bases left in between. From germline, CDR1 is GTSNPN and CDR2 SVGIG (reference sequence).

This clone was observed a handful of times. This chain uses TRBV6-8 with TRBJ2-5; 8 bases are shared with TRBD2. After removal of 1 base from V and 2 bases from J, the junction contained 3 bases not matched to a gene. Germline CDR1 reads MNHGY; CDR2 reads SAAAGT. CDR3 length equals 15 residues. The DNA of the CDR3 is TGTGCCAGCAGTTACTGGACGGGGGGGCAAGAGACCCAGTACTTC. It encodes CASSYWTGGQETQYF.

The chain has TRBV12-5 and TRBJ1-6; D unresolved. The CDR3 consists of 11 residues. CDR1 is LGHNT, CDR2 FRNRAP, per germline. In DNA form, the CDR3 reads TGTGCCAGCACCCCCGGACGGACCCTCCACTTT. Protein product: CASTPGRTLHF.

The J gene is TRBJ1-2, the V gene TRBV11-3; tentatively, D is TRBD1 (6 bases). Trimming stripped 5 bases from V and 2 bases from J, with 18 bases between. The CDR3 spans 16 residues. Germline V gives CDR1 SGHNT, CDR2 YENEEA. CDR3: CASSVPQGRVNYGYTF. CDR3 DNA: TGTGCCAGCAGCGTCCCACAGGGAAGGGTGAACTATGGCTACACCTTC. Based on the CDR3 plus reference TRBV11-3 and TRBJ1-2, the full variable domain is EAGVVQSPRYKIIEKKQPVAFWCNPISGHNTLYWYLQNLGQGPELLIRYENEEAVDDSQLPKDRFSAERLKGVDSTLKIQPAELGDSAVYLCASSVPQGRVNYGYTFGSGTRLTVV.

The chain uses TRBV7-4 and TRBJ1-3; 7 nucleotides line up with TRBD1. Germline V CDR1 and CDR2: SGHVT, SQSDAQ. Trimming at V came to 7 bases and at J to 0 bases, leaving 3 bases not matched to a gene. The CDR3 runs to 14 residues. The CDR3 here is CASKWDSSGNTIYF. For the CDR3, the DNA is TGTGCCAGCAAGTGGGACAGCTCTGGAAACACCATATATTTT.

The CDR3 loop is CASTPDRLNSPLHF. The CDR3, as DNA: TGTGCCAGCACTCCGGACAGGTTGAATTCACCCCTCCACTTT. The V call is TRBV6-7, the J call TRBJ1-6; 7 bases are shared with TRBD1. TRBV6-7 is marked as an open reading frame, function uncertain. The CDR3 covers 14 residues. After removal of 7 bases from V and 7 bases from J, the junction contained 7 bases not matched to a gene.

The V gene is TRBV19, the J gene TRBJ1-4; a weak D match, TRBD1 (6 bases). Germline CDR1 is LNHDA and CDR2 is SQIVND (reference sequence). The length of the CDR3 is 15 residues. V lost 4 bases, J lost 7 bases, and 16 bases lay in between. The CDR3 nucleotides are TGTGCCAGTAGTAGACAAGAACAGGGAAGTGAAAAACTGTTTTTT. It codes for CASSRQEQGSEKLFF.

J is TRBJ2-3 and V is TRBV12-1; the D call TRBD1 from the table was never checked on the DNA. TRBV12-1 is shown as a pseudogene. This CDR3 region has 16 residues. The CDR3 here is CASSAETGGDTDTQYF. CDR3 sequence (DNA): TGTGCCAGCAGCGCCGAGACAGGGGGCGACACAGATACGCAGTATTTT.

This clone has a handful of counts. The gene calls are TRBV28 and TRBJ1-5; the D gene is possibly TRBD1 (5 bases). CDR1 is MDHEN and CDR2 is SYDVKM in the germline V gene. The CDR3 runs 14 residues. Trimming took 7 bases from V and 7 from J, leaving 17 bases between them. CDR3 region: CASTPEGTGQPQHF. For the CDR3, the DNA is TGTGCCAGCACCCCCGAGGGGACGGGGCAGCCCCAGCATTTT.

This sequence joins TRBV19 and TRBJ2-3; D call uncertain. The ends were cut back, 7 bases at V and 6 bases at J, with 11 bases in the middle. Germline V gives CDR1 LNHDA, CDR2 SQIVND (reference sequence). This CDR3 contains 12 residues. The CDR3 loop is CASTSGFDTQYF. The CDR3 DNA follows: TGTGCCAGTACCTCAGGTTTCGATACGCAGTATTTT.

In its sample, this clone was seen a few times. The chain couples TRBV12-5 to TRBJ2-2; D is perhaps TRBD2 (6 bases). The CDR3 consists of 14 residues. Germline CDR1 and CDR2: LGHNT and FRNRAP. The CDR3 DNA sequence: TGTGCCTGCCAGACGGGACTCAACACCGGGGAGCTGTTTTTT. It is translated as CACQTGLNTGELFF. Filled out from reference TRBV12-5 and TRBJ2-2, the complete variable domain reads DARVTQTPRHKVTEMGQEVTMRCQPILGHNTVFWYRQTMMQGLELLAYFRNRAPLDDSGMPKDRFSAEMPDATLATLKIQPSEPRDSAVYFCACQTGLNTGELFFGEGSRLTVL.